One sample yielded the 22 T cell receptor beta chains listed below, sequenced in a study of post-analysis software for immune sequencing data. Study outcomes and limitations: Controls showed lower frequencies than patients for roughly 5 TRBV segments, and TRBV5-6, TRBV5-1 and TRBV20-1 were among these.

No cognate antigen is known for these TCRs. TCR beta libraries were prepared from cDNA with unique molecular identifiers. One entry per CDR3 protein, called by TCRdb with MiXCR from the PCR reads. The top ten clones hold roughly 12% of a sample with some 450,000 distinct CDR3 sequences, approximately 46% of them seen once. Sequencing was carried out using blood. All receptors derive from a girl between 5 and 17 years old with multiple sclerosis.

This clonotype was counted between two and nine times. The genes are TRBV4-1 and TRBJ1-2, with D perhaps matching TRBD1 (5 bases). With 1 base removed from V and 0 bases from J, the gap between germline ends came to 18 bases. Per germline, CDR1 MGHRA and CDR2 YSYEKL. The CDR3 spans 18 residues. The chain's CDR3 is CASSQGGRGSTSNYGYTF. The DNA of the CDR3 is TGCGCCAGCAGCCAAGGGGGCAGAGGTAGCACCTCTAACTATGGCTACACCTTC.

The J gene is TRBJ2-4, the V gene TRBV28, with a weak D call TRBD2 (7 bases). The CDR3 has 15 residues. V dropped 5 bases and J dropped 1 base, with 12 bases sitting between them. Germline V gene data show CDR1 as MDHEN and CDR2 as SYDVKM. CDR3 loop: CASSEGGEAKNIQYF. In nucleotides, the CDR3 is TGTGCCAGCAGTGAAGGGGGGGAGGCCAAAAACATTCAGTACTTC.

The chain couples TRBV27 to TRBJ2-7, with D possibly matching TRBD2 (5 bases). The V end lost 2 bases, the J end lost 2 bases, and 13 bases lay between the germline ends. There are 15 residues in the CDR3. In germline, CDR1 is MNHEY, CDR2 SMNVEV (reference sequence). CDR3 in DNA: TGTGCCAGCAGTTTAGAGGGCAGAGAGACCTACGAGCAGTACTTC. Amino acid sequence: CASSLEGRETYEQYF.

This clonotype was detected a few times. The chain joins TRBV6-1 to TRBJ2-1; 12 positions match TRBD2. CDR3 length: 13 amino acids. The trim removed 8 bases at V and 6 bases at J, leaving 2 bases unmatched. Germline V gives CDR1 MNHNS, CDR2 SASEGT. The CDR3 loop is CASRTSGINEQFF. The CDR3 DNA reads TGTGCCAGCCGGACTAGCGGGATCAATGAGCAGTTCTTC.

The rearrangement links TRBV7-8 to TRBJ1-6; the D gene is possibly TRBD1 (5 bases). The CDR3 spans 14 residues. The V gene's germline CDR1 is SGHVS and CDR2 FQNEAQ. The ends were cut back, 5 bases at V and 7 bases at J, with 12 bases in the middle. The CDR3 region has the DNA TGTGCCAGCAGCCCCGGGACCGAGAATTCACCCCTCCACTTT. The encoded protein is CASSPGTENSPLHF. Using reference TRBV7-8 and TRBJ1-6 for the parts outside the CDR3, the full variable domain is GAGVSQSPRYKVAKRGQDVALRCDPISGHVSLFWYQQALGQGPEFLTYFQNEAQLDKSGLPSDRFFAERPEGSVSTLKIQRTQQEDSAVYLCASSPGTENSPLHFGNGTRLTVT.

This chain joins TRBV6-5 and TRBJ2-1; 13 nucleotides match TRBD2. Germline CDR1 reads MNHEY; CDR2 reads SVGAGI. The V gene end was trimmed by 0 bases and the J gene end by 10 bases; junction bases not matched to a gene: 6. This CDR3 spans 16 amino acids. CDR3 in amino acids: CASSYSGLAGPGEQFF. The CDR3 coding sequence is TGTGCCAGCAGTTACTCGGGACTAGCGGGGCCCGGGGAGCAGTTCTTC.

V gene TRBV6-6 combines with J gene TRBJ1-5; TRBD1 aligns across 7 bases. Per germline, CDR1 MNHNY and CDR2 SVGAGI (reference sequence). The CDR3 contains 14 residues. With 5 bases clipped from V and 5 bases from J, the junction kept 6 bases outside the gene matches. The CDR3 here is CASSLDRVDQPQHF. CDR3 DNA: TGTGCCAGCAGTCTAGACAGGGTGGATCAGCCCCAGCATTTT.

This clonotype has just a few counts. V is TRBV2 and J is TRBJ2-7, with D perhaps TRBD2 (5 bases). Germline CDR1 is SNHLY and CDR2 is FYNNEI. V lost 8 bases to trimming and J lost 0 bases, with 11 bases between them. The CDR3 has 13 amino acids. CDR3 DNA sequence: TGTGCCAGCTGTAGGGCGGGCTCCTACGAGCAGTACTTC. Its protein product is CASCRAGSYEQYF.

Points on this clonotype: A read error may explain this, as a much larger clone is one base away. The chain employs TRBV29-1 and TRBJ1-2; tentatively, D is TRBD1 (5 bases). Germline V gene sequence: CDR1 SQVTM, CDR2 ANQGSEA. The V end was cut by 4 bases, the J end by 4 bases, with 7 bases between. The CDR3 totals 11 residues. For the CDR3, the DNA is TGCAGCGTTGGAGGGACCTATGGCTACACCTTC. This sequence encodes CSVGGTYGYTF.

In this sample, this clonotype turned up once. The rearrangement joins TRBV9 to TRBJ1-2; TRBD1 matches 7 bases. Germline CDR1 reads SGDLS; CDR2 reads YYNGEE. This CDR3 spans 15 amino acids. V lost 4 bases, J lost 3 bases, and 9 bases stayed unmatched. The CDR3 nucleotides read TGTGCCAGCAGCACACCGACAGGGAGATACTATGGCTACACCTTC. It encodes CASSTPTGRYYGYTF.

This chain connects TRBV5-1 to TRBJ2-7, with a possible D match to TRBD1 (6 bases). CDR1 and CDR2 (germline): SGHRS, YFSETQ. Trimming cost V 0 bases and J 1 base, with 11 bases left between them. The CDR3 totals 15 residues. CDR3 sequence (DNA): TGCGCCAGCAGCTTGGAGCAGGGGAAATCCTACGAGCAGTACTTC. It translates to CASSLEQGKSYEQYF.

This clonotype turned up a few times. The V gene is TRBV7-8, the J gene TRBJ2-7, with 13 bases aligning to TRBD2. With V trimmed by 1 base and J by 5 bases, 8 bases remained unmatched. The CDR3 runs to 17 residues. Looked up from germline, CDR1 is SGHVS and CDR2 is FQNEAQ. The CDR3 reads CASSLGTSGRVRNEQYF. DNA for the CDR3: TGTGCCAGCAGCTTAGGGACTAGCGGGAGAGTAAGGAACGAGCAGTACTTC.

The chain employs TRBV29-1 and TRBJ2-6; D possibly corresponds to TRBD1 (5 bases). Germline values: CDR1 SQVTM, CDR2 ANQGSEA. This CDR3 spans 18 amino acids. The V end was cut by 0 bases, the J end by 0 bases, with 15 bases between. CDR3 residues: CSVEEADSLSSGANVLTF. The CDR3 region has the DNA TGCAGCGTTGAAGAGGCCGACAGTTTATCCTCTGGGGCCAACGTCCTGACTTTC.

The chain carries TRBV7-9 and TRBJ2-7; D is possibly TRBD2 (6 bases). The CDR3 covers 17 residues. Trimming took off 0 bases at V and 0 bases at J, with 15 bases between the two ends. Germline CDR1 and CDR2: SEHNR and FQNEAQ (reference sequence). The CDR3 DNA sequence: TGTGCCAGCAGCTTAGCTTCCCAAGCGGACTACTCCTACGAGCAGTACTTC. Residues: CASSLASQADYSYEQYF.

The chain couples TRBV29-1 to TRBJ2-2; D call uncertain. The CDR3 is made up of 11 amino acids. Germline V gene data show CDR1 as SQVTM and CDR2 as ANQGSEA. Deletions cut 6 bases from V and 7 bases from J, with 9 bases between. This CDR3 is CSVLSGGELFF. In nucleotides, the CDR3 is TGCAGCGTCCTCTCGGGCGGGGAGCTGTTTTTT.

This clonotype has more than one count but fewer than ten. This chain's CDR3 is CASSPREGVQPQHF. Here the CDR3 DNA reads TGTGCCAGCAGCCCCCGCGAGGGTGTACAGCCCCAGCATTTT. This chain links TRBV7-8 with TRBJ1-5, with D unresolved. Germline V gene data show CDR1 as SGHVS and CDR2 as FQNEAQ. The V end was cut by 5 bases, the J end by 7 bases, with 15 bases between. The CDR3 covers 14 residues.

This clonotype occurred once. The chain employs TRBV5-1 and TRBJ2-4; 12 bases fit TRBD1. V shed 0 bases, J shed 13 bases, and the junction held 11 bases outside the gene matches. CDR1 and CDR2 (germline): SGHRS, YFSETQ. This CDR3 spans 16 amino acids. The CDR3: CASSLAPGTGGREQYF. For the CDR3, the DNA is TGCGCCAGCAGCTTGGCCCCCGGGACAGGGGGCCGGGAGCAGTACTTC.

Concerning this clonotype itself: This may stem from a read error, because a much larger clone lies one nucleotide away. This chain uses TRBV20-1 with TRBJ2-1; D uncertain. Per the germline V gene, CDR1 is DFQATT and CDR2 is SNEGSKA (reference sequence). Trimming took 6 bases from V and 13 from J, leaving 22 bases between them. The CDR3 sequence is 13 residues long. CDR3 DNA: TGCAGTGCATGGGGAACCCATGAAGAGACCCAGTTCTTC. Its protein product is CSAWGTHEETQFF.

The CDR3 here is CASSQFPGVDEQFF. DNA for the CDR3: TGCGCCAGCAGCCAATTTCCGGGGGTTGATGAGCAGTTCTTC. The chain joins TRBV4-3 to TRBJ2-1; a weak D match, TRBD2 (6 bases). Germline loops: CDR1 LGHNA, CDR2 YSLEER. This CDR3 is 14 amino acids long. V gave up 2 bases and J gave up 8 bases, with 13 bases separating them.

CDR3 region: CASRYNRGRNTEAFF. CDR3 nucleotide sequence: TGTGCCAGCAGATATAACAGGGGGCGGAACACTGAAGCTTTCTTT. The chain carries TRBV28 and TRBJ1-1; 9 bases line up with TRBD1. There are 15 residues in the CDR3. The junction had 6 bases not matched to a gene; V was cut back by 6 bases and J by 1 base. Germline V lookup: CDR1 MDHEN, CDR2 SYDVKM.

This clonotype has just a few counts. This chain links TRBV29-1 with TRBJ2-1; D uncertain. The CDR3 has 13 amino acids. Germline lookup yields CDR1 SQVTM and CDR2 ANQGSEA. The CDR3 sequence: CSAWRSSYNEQFF. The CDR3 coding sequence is TGCAGTGCGTGGCGGAGTTCCTACAATGAGCAGTTCTTC.

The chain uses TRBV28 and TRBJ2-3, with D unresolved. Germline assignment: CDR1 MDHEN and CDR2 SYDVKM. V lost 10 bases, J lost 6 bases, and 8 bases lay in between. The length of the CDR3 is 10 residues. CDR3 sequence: CATSSDTQYF. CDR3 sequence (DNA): TGTGCCACCTCAAGCGATACGCAGTATTTT.